These T cell receptor beta chains were read from a single sample in a study of blood T cell repertoires in COVID-19. Profiling relied on immunoSEQ multiplex PCR, and the TCRdb table lists in-frame clones only, not all of them. Of over 250,000 clones listed, 75% to 90% are singletons. Sequencing input: peripheral blood. Receptor source: a woman between 70 and 85 years old with COVID-19, enrolled during active disease. CDR3s include the opening cysteine and the closing phenylalanine or tryptophan. A D gene is named only where the DNA matches it firmly. Size tells how often a clone was seen (once, few, many) or the class of an expanded clone, and some rows leave it out.

v_gene	d_gene	j_gene	abundance	CDR3aa	CDR3nt
TRBV2	.	TRBJ1-2	.	CASSFGGIPTKNGYTF	TGTGCCAGCAGCTTTGGGGGGATCCCGACTAAAAATGGCTACACCTTC
TRBV6-5	TRBD2	TRBJ2-7	.	CASRRGLAGAYEQYF	TGTGCCAGCAGACGGGGACTAGCGGGGGCCTACGAGCAGTACTTC
TRBV5-1	.	TRBJ1-4	.	CASSLESDIKLFF	TGCGCCAGCAGCTTGGAAAGCGATATTAAACTGTTTTTT
TRBV7-6	.	TRBJ2-7	.	CASSLDRGEQYF	TGTGCCAGCAGCTTAGACCGGGGCGAGCAGTACTTC
TRBV28	TRBD1	TRBJ1-4	.	CASRGQATNEKLFF	TGTGCCAGCAGAGGACAGGCAACTAATGAAAAACTGTTTTTT
TRBV9	TRBD2	TRBJ2-5	.	CASSPRGDQETQYF	TGTGCCAGCAGCCCTCGGGGGGACCAAGAGACCCAGTACTTC
TRBV5-8	.	TRBJ1-2	.	CASSLGQAGDYGYTF	TGTGCCAGCAGCTTGGGGCAAGCAGGTGACTATGGCTACACCTTC
TRBV7-8	.	TRBJ2-2	.	CASSPRTAANTGELFF	TGTGCCAGCAGCCCTAGGACAGCCGCGAACACCGGGGAGCTGTTTTTT
TRBV27	.	TRBJ2-7	.	CASSPGLASYEQYF	TGTGCCAGCAGTCCGGGACTCGCATCCTACGAGCAGTACTTC
TRBV6-5	.	TRBJ2-7	.	CASSSLGGGGSYEQYF	TGTGCCAGCAGTTCACTCGGGGGAGGTGGGTCCTACGAGCAGTACTTC
TRBV28	.	TRBJ2-3	.	CASSLGGGYTDTQYF	TGTGCCAGCAGTTTAGGAGGGGGCTACACAGATACGCAGTATTTT
TRBV12-5	.	TRBJ1-3	.	CASGLAYGGGGNTIYF	TGTGCTAGTGGTTTGGCCTACGGGGGGGGTGGAAACACCATATATTTT
TRBV12-3/TRBV12-4	.	TRBJ1-5	.	CASSSGGGGPQHF	TGTGCCAGCAGCTCCGGAGGAGGTGGGCCCCAGCATTTT
TRBV21-1	.	TRBJ2-1	.	CASSMGTGHRFSYNEQFF	TGTGCCAGCAGCATGGGGACGGGACACCGTTTCTCCTACAATGAGCAGTTCTTC
TRBV5-6	.	TRBJ1-6	once	CASSYGTGSNSPLHF	TGTGCCAGCAGCTACGGAACAGGGTCCAATTCACCCCTCCACTTT
TRBV6-5	.	TRBJ1-3	few	CASSYDSFSGNTIYF	TGTGCCAGCAGTTATGACAGCTTCTCTGGAAACACCATATATTTT
TRBV28	.	TRBJ2-3	.	CASSFGGGRTDTQYF	TGTGCCAGCAGTTTTGGGGGGGGCCGGACAGATACGCAGTATTTT
TRBV29-1	.	TRBJ2-7	.	CSVRGVRYEQYF	TGCAGCGTTCGCGGGGTTAGGTACGAGCAGTACTTC
TRBV3-1/TRBV3-2	TRBD1	TRBJ1-2	few	CASSATLWTGRANYGYTF	TGTGCCAGCAGCGCAACACTCTGGACAGGGCGAGCTAACTATGGCTACACCTTC
TRBV2	.	TRBJ2-7	.	CASSDYKDGGYEQYF	TGTGCCAGCAGTGATTATAAGGACGGGGGCTACGAGCAGTACTTC
TRBV5-6	TRBD2	TRBJ2-2	.	CASSWTSGGASGELFF	TGTGCCAGCAGCTGGACTAGCGGGGGGGCCTCCGGGGAGCTGTTTTTT
TRBV28	TRBD2	TRBJ2-3	once	CASSLAGGFTDTQYF	TGTGCCAGCAGTTTAGCGGGGGGCTTCACAGATACGCAGTATTTT
TRBV4-3	TRBD2	TRBJ2-7	.	CASSQDGTSGGSYEQYF	TGCGCCAGCAGCCAAGATGGGACTAGCGGGGGTTCCTACGAGCAGTACTTC
TRBV3-1/TRBV3-2	.	TRBJ1-6	.	CASSQGTGNSPLHF	TGTGCCAGCAGCCAAGGTACGGGGAATTCACCCCTCCACTTT
TRBV30	.	TRBJ1-2	once	CALLRTGNYGYTF	TGTGCCCTCCTCCGGACGGGGAACTATGGCTACACCTTC
TRBV4-2	TRBD2	TRBJ2-2	once	CASSRELAGGDTGELFF	TGTGCCAGCAGCCGGGAACTAGCGGGGGGGGACACCGGGGAGCTGTTTTTT